These T cell receptor beta chains were read from a single sample in a study of T cells in Graves' hyperthyroidism and ophthalmopathy. TCRdb reprocessed the multiplex PCR reads via MiXCR and lists one record per CDR3 protein. The sample lists under 600,000 distinct CDR3 sequences; approximately 15% were seen once. Input material: blood. These receptors were obtained from a woman in her forties with Graves' ophthalmopathy. Each CDR3 is given with its conserved first and last residue. Each record gives: CDR3 protein, CDR3 DNA, D gene, V gene, J gene, clone size. The D gene is left open where the match is weak. Size values are once, few and many counts, or a class for expanded clones, and some rows have none.

CDR3aa: CSVEVTGGIYEQYF
CDR3nt: TGCAGCGTTGAGGTTACAGGGGGTATCTACGAGCAGTACTTC
d_gene: TRBD1
v_gene: TRBV29-1
j_gene: TRBJ2-7
abundance: .

CDR3aa: CASSESRGYSNQPQHF
CDR3nt: TGCGCCAGCAGTGAGTCACGAGGGTATAGCAATCAGCCCCAGCATTTT
d_gene: .
v_gene: TRBV10-2
j_gene: TRBJ1-5
abundance: .

CDR3aa: CASIPSGGAGGSTDTQYF
CDR3nt: TGTGCCAGCATCCCTTCGGGGGGTGCGGGAGGTAGCACAGATACGCAGTATTTT
d_gene: TRBD2
v_gene: TRBV28
j_gene: TRBJ2-3
abundance: many

CDR3aa: CATSESDGGGYNEQFF
CDR3nt: TGTGCCACCAGTGAGTCTGATGGGGGGGGTTACAATGAGCAGTTCTTC
d_gene: TRBD2
v_gene: TRBV10-3
j_gene: TRBJ2-1
abundance: .

CDR3aa: CVSSPMLGSSYNEQFF
CDR3nt: TGTGTCAGCTCACCAATGTTAGGGAGCTCCTACAATGAGCAGTTCTTC
d_gene: .
v_gene: TRBV18
j_gene: TRBJ2-1
abundance: .

CDR3aa: CASSLSPGPYEQYF
CDR3nt: TGTGCCAGCAGTTTATCCCCGGGCCCCTACGAGCAGTACTTC
d_gene: .
v_gene: TRBV27
j_gene: TRBJ2-7
abundance: many

CDR3aa: CASRNLEGSYNEQFF
CDR3nt: TGTGCCAGCAGGAATTTGGAAGGCTCCTACAATGAGCAGTTCTTC
d_gene: .
v_gene: TRBV6-1
j_gene: TRBJ2-1
abundance: many

CDR3aa: CATKRYQNTEAFF
CDR3nt: TGTGCCACCAAGAGGTACCAGAACACTGAAGCTTTCTTT
d_gene: .
v_gene: TRBV2
j_gene: TRBJ1-1
abundance: many

CDR3aa: CASSEFPLSHEQFF
CDR3nt: TGCGCCAGCAGTGAGTTCCCTCTCTCTCATGAGCAGTTCTTC
d_gene: .
v_gene: TRBV10-1
j_gene: TRBJ2-1
abundance: .

CDR3aa: CASIGLAGALSTDTQYF
CDR3nt: TGTGCCAGCATTGGACTAGCGGGGGCCCTTAGCACAGATACGCAGTATTTT
d_gene: TRBD2
v_gene: TRBV27
j_gene: TRBJ2-3
abundance: many

CDR3aa: CASSLAPFPGYQETQYF
CDR3nt: TGTGCCAGCAGTTTAGCCCCCTTTCCAGGCTACCAAGAGACCCAGTACTTC
d_gene: .
v_gene: TRBV28
j_gene: TRBJ2-5
abundance: many

CDR3aa: CASSPKQGGSTDTQYF
CDR3nt: TGTGCCAGCTCACCCAAACAGGGGGGGAGCACAGATACGCAGTATTTT
d_gene: .
v_gene: TRBV18
j_gene: TRBJ2-3
abundance: many

CDR3aa: CASSPPQGASRTDTQYF
CDR3nt: TGTGCCAGCAGCCCCCCACAGGGGGCCTCTCGTACAGATACGCAGTATTTT
d_gene: TRBD1
v_gene: TRBV7-9
j_gene: TRBJ2-3
abundance: .

CDR3aa: CAWTQRERTDTQYF
CDR3nt: TGTGCCTGGACCCAGCGGGAGCGGACAGATACGCAGTATTTT
d_gene: TRBD2
v_gene: TRBV30
j_gene: TRBJ2-3
abundance: .

CDR3aa: CASSDRSGRGADTQYF
CDR3nt: TGTGCCAGCAGTGACAGAAGCGGGAGAGGGGCAGATACGCAGTATTTT
d_gene: TRBD2
v_gene: TRBV6-4
j_gene: TRBJ2-3
abundance: .

CDR3aa: CASTLSVGPEAFF
CDR3nt: TGTGCCAGTACCCTATCTGTGGGGCCTGAAGCTTTCTTT
d_gene: .
v_gene: TRBV19
j_gene: TRBJ1-1
abundance: few

CDR3aa: CASTSRGRMNTEAFF
CDR3nt: TGTGCCAGCACCTCCCGAGGACGCATGAACACTGAAGCTTTCTTT
d_gene: .
v_gene: TRBV12-3/TRBV12-4
j_gene: TRBJ1-1
abundance: many

CDR3aa: CASSLNALSQETQYF
CDR3nt: TGTGCCAGCAGCTTAAATGCCCTATCTCAAGAGACCCAGTACTTC
d_gene: .
v_gene: TRBV7-3
j_gene: TRBJ2-5
abundance: few

CDR3aa: CSVAGGRSGGETQYF
CDR3nt: TGCAGCGTAGCCGGCGGCCGAAGCGGGGGAGAGACCCAGTACTTC
d_gene: TRBD2
v_gene: TRBV29-1
j_gene: TRBJ2-5
abundance: few

CDR3aa: CASSLRPSRSPLHF
CDR3nt: TGTGCCAGCAGCCTCAGACCCAGTCGTTCACCCCTCCACTTT
d_gene: .
v_gene: TRBV3-1
j_gene: TRBJ1-6
abundance: many

CDR3aa: CASSALPPRGGNNEQFF
CDR3nt: TGTGCCAGCAGTGCCCTGCCCCCTAGGGGGGGGAACAATGAGCAGTTCTTC
d_gene: .
v_gene: TRBV27
j_gene: TRBJ2-1
abundance: .

CDR3aa: CSVEDSGRIYTF
CDR3nt: TGCAGCGTTGAAGATTCCGGCAGGATCTACACCTTC
d_gene: .
v_gene: TRBV29-1
j_gene: TRBJ1-2
abundance: few

CDR3aa: CASSSSGPQETQYF
CDR3nt: TGTGCCAGCAGCTCGAGCGGGCCTCAAGAGACCCAGTACTTC
d_gene: .
v_gene: TRBV7-9
j_gene: TRBJ2-5
abundance: .

CDR3aa: CASGPRDSDHYGYTF
CDR3nt: TGCGCCAGCGGCCCCCGGGACAGCGATCACTATGGCTACACCTTC
d_gene: TRBD1
v_gene: TRBV10-2
j_gene: TRBJ1-2
abundance: .

CDR3aa: CASSYLRSGDTQYF
CDR3nt: TGTGCCAGCAGTTACTTGCGCTCGGGGGATACGCAGTATTTT
d_gene: .
v_gene: TRBV6-2/TRBV6-3
j_gene: TRBJ2-3
abundance: .

CDR3aa: CASSQTGPNTEAFF
CDR3nt: TGTGCCAGCAGTCAAACGGGACCCAACACTGAAGCTTTCTTT
d_gene: .
v_gene: TRBV2
j_gene: TRBJ1-1
abundance: many

CDR3aa: CASSTITGSPEAFF
CDR3nt: TGTGCCAGTAGTACCATCACAGGGTCTCCTGAAGCTTTCTTT
d_gene: .
v_gene: TRBV19
j_gene: TRBJ1-1
abundance: .

CDR3aa: CASHRDSRLTGELFF
CDR3nt: TGTGCCAGCCACCGGGACAGCCGCCTTACCGGGGAGCTGTTTTTT
d_gene: TRBD1
v_gene: TRBV19
j_gene: TRBJ2-2
abundance: .

CDR3aa: CASSRGGRPNTEAFF
CDR3nt: TGTGCCAGCAGCCGGGGGGGCAGGCCGAACACTGAAGCTTTCTTT
d_gene: .
v_gene: TRBV3-1
j_gene: TRBJ1-1
abundance: many

CDR3aa: CASSSPGGSGGPNEQFF
CDR3nt: TGTGCCAGCAGTTCCCCAGGGGGTAGCGGGGGGCCCAATGAGCAGTTCTTC
d_gene: TRBD2
v_gene: TRBV6-1
j_gene: TRBJ2-1
abundance: many

CDR3aa: CASSIRDQANEQFF
CDR3nt: TGTGCCAGTAGTATTAGGGACCAGGCTAATGAGCAGTTCTTC
d_gene: .
v_gene: TRBV19
j_gene: TRBJ2-1
abundance: few

CDR3aa: CASSLVYVDTQYF
CDR3nt: TGTGCCAGCAGCTTAGTATACGTGGATACGCAGTATTTT
d_gene: .
v_gene: TRBV11-2
j_gene: TRBJ2-3
abundance: many

CDR3aa: CASSLGGGSTDTQYF
CDR3nt: TGTGCCAGCAGTTTAGGGGGCGGAAGCACAGATACGCAGTATTTT
d_gene: TRBD1
v_gene: TRBV11-2
j_gene: TRBJ2-3
abundance: many

CDR3aa: CAWSEGLEGGDYTF
CDR3nt: TGTGCCTGGAGTGAAGGACTTGAGGGGGGAGACTACACCTTC
d_gene: .
v_gene: TRBV30
j_gene: TRBJ1-2
abundance: few

CDR3aa: CASSPSWTGTDTQYF
CDR3nt: TGTGCCAGCAGCCCAAGTTGGACCGGCACAGATACGCAGTATTTT
d_gene: .
v_gene: TRBV7-2
j_gene: TRBJ2-3
abundance: many

CDR3aa: CASSIVAGDETQYF
CDR3nt: TGTGCCAGTAGTATAGTAGCGGGAGACGAGACCCAGTACTTC
d_gene: TRBD2
v_gene: TRBV19
j_gene: TRBJ2-5
abundance: .

CDR3aa: CASSVTASTDTQYF
CDR3nt: TGCGCCAGCAGCGTGACAGCTAGCACAGATACGCAGTATTTT
d_gene: .
v_gene: TRBV5-1
j_gene: TRBJ2-3
abundance: many

CDR3aa: CASKKGPNTGELFF
CDR3nt: TGTGCCAGCAAGAAGGGGCCGAACACCGGGGAGCTGTTTTTT
d_gene: .
v_gene: TRBV7-6
j_gene: TRBJ2-2
abundance: .

CDR3aa: CSARDRTGGGTEAFF
CDR3nt: TGCAGTGCTAGAGATCGAACTGGAGGGGGCACTGAAGCTTTCTTT
d_gene: .
v_gene: TRBV20-1
j_gene: TRBJ1-1
abundance: .

CDR3aa: CASRRTASSYEQYF
CDR3nt: TGTGCCAGCAGGAGGACAGCGAGCTCCTACGAGCAGTACTTC
d_gene: .
v_gene: TRBV6-1
j_gene: TRBJ2-7
abundance: many

CDR3aa: CASSLAGWDGYTF
CDR3nt: TGTGCCAGCAGCTTAGCGGGGTGGGATGGCTACACCTTC
d_gene: .
v_gene: TRBV7-9
j_gene: TRBJ1-2
abundance: .

CDR3aa: CASSITENTEAFF
CDR3nt: TGTGCCAGCAGCATCACAGAGAACACTGAAGCTTTCTTT
d_gene: .
v_gene: TRBV11-2
j_gene: TRBJ1-1
abundance: .

CDR3aa: CASSIRAGGRDEQFF
CDR3nt: TGTGCCAGTAGTATCCGAGCGGGGGGGCGGGATGAGCAGTTCTTC
d_gene: TRBD2
v_gene: TRBV30
j_gene: TRBJ2-1
abundance: few

CDR3aa: CASTFGAVSYEQYF
CDR3nt: TGTGCCAGCACCTTCGGGGCCGTCTCCTACGAGCAGTACTTC
d_gene: .
v_gene: TRBV7-6
j_gene: TRBJ2-7
abundance: many

CDR3aa: CSARQGGNQPQHF
CDR3nt: TGCAGTGCCAGACAGGGGGGAAATCAGCCCCAGCATTTT
d_gene: TRBD1
v_gene: TRBV20-1
j_gene: TRBJ1-5
abundance: many

CDR3aa: CASSYQTGGNSPLHF
CDR3nt: TGTGCCAGCAGCTACCAGACAGGGGGGAATTCACCCCTCCACTTT
d_gene: TRBD1
v_gene: TRBV5-8
j_gene: TRBJ1-6
abundance: .